The 20 T cell receptor beta chains given below trace back to one sample, sequenced in a study of cytomegalovirus exposure and HLA in healthy donors. In the PCR, 60 Vbeta and 13 Jbeta primers were used. Only in-frame clones appear in the TCRdb table, and some are missing; sequencing was by immunoSEQ multiplex PCR. This sample yields about 110,000 clones, of which 65% to 85% are seen a single time; 5% to 7.5% belongs to the top ten. What was sequenced was PBMCs. Source of these receptors: a man aged 30-40 years in good health and CMV-seropositive.

This chain connects TRBV29-1 to TRBJ1-4; 9 bases map to TRBD1. This CDR3 contains 13 residues. V lost 5 bases to trimming and J lost 6 bases; unmatched junction nucleotides: 4. The germline gives CDR1 SQVTM, CDR2 ANQGSEA. This chain's CDR3 is CSVLDRGYEKLFF. CDR3 nucleotides: TGCAGCGTTTTGGACAGGGGTTATGAAAAACTGTTTTTT.

J is TRBJ2-7 and V is TRBV19; weak D call: TRBD2 (6 bases). CDR3 size: 14 residues. Trimming removed 6 bases from V and 1 base from J, with 13 bases in between. From germline, CDR1 is LNHDA and CDR2 SQIVND (reference sequence). The CDR3 loop reads CASSFAGGSYEQYF. The CDR3 DNA reads as TGTGCCAGTAGCTTCGCCGGGGGTTCCTACGAGCAGTACTTC.

The genes are TRBV7-2 and TRBJ2-5, with 8 bases aligning to TRBD1. V shed 5 bases, J shed 4 bases, and the junction held 12 bases outside the gene matches. The CDR3 covers 16 residues. Looked up from germline, CDR1 is SGHTA and CDR2 is FQGNSA. The CDR3, as DNA: TGTGCCAGCAGCCTTAACCAGGGGGCGTTAGGAGAGACCCAGTACTTC. It yields the protein CASSLNQGALGETQYF.

The sample holds a few counts of this clone. The genes are TRBV7-9 and TRBJ2-7; D may be TRBD1 (5 bases). Germline CDR1 is SEHNR and CDR2 is FQNEAQ (reference sequence). V was cut by 6 bases and J by 2 bases, with 11 bases left in between. The CDR3 extends over 13 amino acids. CDR3 in amino acids: CASRMTATYEQYF. CDR3 DNA: TGTGCCAGCAGAATGACAGCTACCTACGAGCAGTACTTC.

The chain employs TRBV25-1 and TRBJ1-3; TRBD1 matches 9 bases. The junction had 5 bases not matched to a gene; V was cut back by 4 bases and J by 1 base. From germline, CDR1 is MGHDK and CDR2 SYGVNS. This CDR3 has 16 amino acids. In DNA, the CDR3 is TGTGCCAGCAGTGCTACGGGACAGGGTTCTGGAAACACCATATATTTT. It codes for CASSATGQGSGNTIYF.

V and J are TRBV30 and TRBJ1-1; D gene ambiguous. V was clipped by 3 bases and J by 1 base, with 15 bases between them. Germline V gene lookup returns CDR1 GTSNPN and CDR2 SVGIG (reference sequence). The CDR3 length is 15 residues. The CDR3 loop is CAWSKQGRQNTEAFF. CDR3 DNA sequence: TGTGCCTGGAGCAAACAAGGCAGGCAGAACACTGAAGCTTTCTTT.

V is TRBV25-1 and J is TRBJ2-5, with 9 bases that match TRBD1. The CDR3 totals 18 residues. The ends lost 1 base at V and 4 bases at J; junction bases unmatched: 13. Germline-derived CDR1 and CDR2 are MGHDK and SYGVNS. The CDR3 coding sequence is TGTGCCAGCAGTGAATCCACCCCCCCGGGACAGGGAGCAGAGACCCAGTACTTC. Protein sequence: CASSESTPPGQGAETQYF.

This clone was counted a single time. This chain joins TRBV18 and TRBJ2-2, with a tentative D call TRBD2 (5 bases). This CDR3 has 16 amino acids. Per germline, CDR1 KGHSH and CDR2 LQKENI. V lost 1 base to trimming and J lost 1 base, with 10 bases between them. Here the CDR3 DNA reads TGTGCCAGCTCACCACAACTAGACCTGAACACCGGGGAGCTGTTTTTT. This gives the protein CASSPQLDLNTGELFF.

V and J are TRBV6-6 and TRBJ2-1, with TRBD1 identical over 8 bases. The CDR3 is made up of 14 amino acids. Trimming took 7 bases from V and 8 from J; bases not matched to a gene: 10. Germline CDR1 is MNHNY and CDR2 is SVGAGI (reference sequence). Here the CDR3 DNA reads TGTGCCAGCAACGGACAGGGAAGGAGCGATGAGCAGTTCTTC. This translates into CASNGQGRSDEQFF.

The V and J genes are TRBV19 and TRBJ2-3; D ambiguous. The germline V and J ends were trimmed by 3 bases and 5 bases, with 3 bases remaining between them. Germline CDR1 and CDR2: LNHDA and SQIVND (reference sequence). This CDR3 contains 11 residues. In nucleotides, the CDR3 is TGTGCCAGTAGTATGAGAGATACGCAGTATTTT. This translates into CASSMRDTQYF.

The chain employs TRBV7-3 and TRBJ1-6; 8 nucleotides agree with TRBD1. Germline-derived CDR1 and CDR2 are SGHTA and FQGTGA. The CDR3 is 16 amino acids. Germline trimming cut 2 bases from V and 7 bases from J; bases unmatched to any gene: 7. CDR3 DNA: TGTGCCAGCAGCTTAGATAGGACAGGGAACAATTCACCCCTCCACTTT. Protein product: CASSLDRTGNNSPLHF.

The rearrangement uses TRBV5-5 and TRBJ2-7; 11 nucleotides match TRBD2. Germline V gene lookup returns CDR1 SGHKS and CDR2 YYEKEE (reference sequence). The CDR3 length is 17 residues. V lost 4 bases to trimming and J lost 2 bases; unmatched junction nucleotides: 11. DNA for the CDR3: TGTGCCAGCAGCCCTCGGGCTAGCGGGGGGCAGACCTACGAGCAGTACTTC. Translation gives CASSPRASGGQTYEQYF.

The chain has TRBV30 and TRBJ1-2; TRBD1 might be the D (6 bases). This CDR3 is built from 12 residues. The germline V gene has CDR1 GTSNPN and CDR2 SVGIG (reference sequence). V lost 5 bases, J lost 7 bases, and 14 bases lay in between. This chain's CDR3 is CAWLRGGAGYTF. CDR3 DNA sequence: TGTGCCTGGTTACGGGGGGGGGCTGGCTACACCTTC.

The rearrangement joins TRBV9 to TRBJ2-7; D unclear. Per the germline V gene, CDR1 is SGDLS and CDR2 is YYNGEE. V lost 0 bases and J lost 5, with 9 bases in between. The CDR3 length is 13 residues. The CDR3 coding sequence is TGTGCCAGCAGCGTAGGAGTGGTCCACGAGCAGTACTTC. Its translation: CASSVGVVHEQYF.

As regards this clone: Sequence at one end of the junction differs from germline and may be a read error. The rearrangement joins TRBV25-1 to TRBJ2-4; 11 bases are shared with TRBD1. The V gene's germline CDR1 is MGHDK and CDR2 SYGVNS. The CDR3 is made up of 14 amino acids. In nucleotides, the CDR3 is TGTGCCAGCAGTAAATACGGGACAGGGGGATTTCAGTACTTC. This sequence encodes CASSKYGTGGFQYF.

This clone was picked up a small number of times. The J gene is TRBJ2-3, the V gene TRBV5-1; perhaps TRBD2 as D (5 bases). V gave up 0 bases and J gave up 4 bases, with 9 bases separating them. CDR1 and CDR2 from the germline V gene are SGHRS and YFSETQ. The CDR3 consists of 14 residues. The CDR3: CASSLAASPDTQYF. The CDR3 bases are TGCGCCAGCAGCTTGGCGGCTAGCCCAGATACGCAGTATTTT.

The V gene is TRBV7-9, the J gene TRBJ2-5; 8 bases fit TRBD1. The CDR3 has 14 amino acids. In germline, CDR1 is SEHNR, CDR2 FQNEAQ (reference sequence). Germline trimming cut 5 bases from V and 5 bases from J; bases unmatched to any gene: 7. CDR3 sequence (DNA): TGTGCCAGCAGCACTAGACAGGGGCGGGAGACCCAGTACTTC. Translation: CASSTRQGRETQYF.

The chain couples TRBV29-1 to TRBJ2-2; 7 bases are shared with TRBD1. V lost 4 bases to trimming and J lost 7 bases; unmatched junction nucleotides: 6. Germline lookup yields CDR1 SQVTM and CDR2 ANQGSEA. The CDR3 totals 13 residues. This CDR3 reads CSVGDRDGGELFF. The CDR3 bases are TGCAGCGTTGGCGACAGGGATGGCGGGGAGCTGTTTTTT.

The CDR3 nucleotides are TGTGCCTGGAGTGGGAGGTTCCCCTATGGCTACACCTTC. This gives the protein CAWSGRFPYGYTF. V usage is TRBV30 and J usage is TRBJ1-2; D remains unclear. This CDR3 region has 13 residues. Per germline, CDR1 GTSNPN and CDR2 SVGIG (reference sequence). Trimming removed 1 base from V and 4 bases from J, with 10 bases in between.

The chain uses TRBV29-1 and TRBJ1-6, with D tentatively TRBD1 (6 bases). The V end was cut by 6 bases, the J end by 6 bases, with 12 bases between. Germline V gives CDR1 SQVTM, CDR2 ANQGSEA. This CDR3 spans 13 amino acids. The chain's CDR3 is CSVLTGPNSPLHF. In DNA, the CDR3 is TGCAGCGTCCTGACAGGTCCTAATTCACCCCTCCACTTT.